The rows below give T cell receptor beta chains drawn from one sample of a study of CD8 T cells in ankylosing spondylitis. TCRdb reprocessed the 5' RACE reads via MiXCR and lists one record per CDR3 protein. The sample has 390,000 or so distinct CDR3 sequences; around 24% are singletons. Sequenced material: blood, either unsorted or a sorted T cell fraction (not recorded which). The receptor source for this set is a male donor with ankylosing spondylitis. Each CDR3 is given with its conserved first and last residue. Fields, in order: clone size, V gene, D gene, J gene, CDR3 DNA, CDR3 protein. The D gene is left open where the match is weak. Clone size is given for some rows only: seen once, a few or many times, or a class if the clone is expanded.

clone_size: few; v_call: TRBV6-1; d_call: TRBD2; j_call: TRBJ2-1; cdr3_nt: TGTGCCAGCAGATCTAGCGGGAGCTATGAGCAGTTCTTC; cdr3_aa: CASRSSGSYEQFF
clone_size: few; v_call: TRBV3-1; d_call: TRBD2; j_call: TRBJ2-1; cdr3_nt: TGTGCCAGCAGCGCAAGAGGCCCGGGACAGAGCCAACTAGCGGGACCCTACAATGAGCAGTTCTTC; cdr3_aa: CASSARGPGQSQLAGPYNEQFF
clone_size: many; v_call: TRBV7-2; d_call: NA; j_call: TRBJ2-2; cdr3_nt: TGTGCCAGCAGCTTACAGGTGAACACCGGGGAGCTGTTTTTT; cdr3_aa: CASSLQVNTGELFF
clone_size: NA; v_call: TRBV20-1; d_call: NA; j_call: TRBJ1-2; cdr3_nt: TGCAGTGCCCCTAGGACGACAGTGCCCTATGGCTACACCTTC; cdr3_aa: CSAPRTTVPYGYTF
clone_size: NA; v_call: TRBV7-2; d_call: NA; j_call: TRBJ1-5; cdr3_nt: TGTGCCAGCAGCTTAGAGGGGGGGGGCCGTCAGCCCCAGCATTTT; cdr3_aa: CASSLEGGGRQPQHF
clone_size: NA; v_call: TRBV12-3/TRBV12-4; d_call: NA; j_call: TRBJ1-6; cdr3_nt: TGTGCCAGCAGTTCCCCGGGGGGGAATTCACCCCTCCACTTT; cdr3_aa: CASSSPGGNSPLHF
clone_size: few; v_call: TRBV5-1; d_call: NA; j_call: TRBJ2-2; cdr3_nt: TGCGCCAGCAGCTTGGTTCTAGGGGAGCTGTTTTTT; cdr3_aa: CASSLVLGELFF
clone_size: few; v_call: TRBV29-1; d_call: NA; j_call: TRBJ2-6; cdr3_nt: TGCAGCGTTATCAGGGAGGCCGACTCTGGGGCCAACGTCCTGACTTTC; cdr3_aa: CSVIREADSGANVLTF
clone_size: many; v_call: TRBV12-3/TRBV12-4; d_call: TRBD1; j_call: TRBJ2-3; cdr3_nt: TGTGCCAGCAGTTCACAGGGGGCAGATACGCAGTATTTT; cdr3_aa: CASSSQGADTQYF
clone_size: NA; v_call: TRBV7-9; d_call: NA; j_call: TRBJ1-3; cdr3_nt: TGTGCCAGCAGCTTTCAGTTGAGGGAAAGCTCTGGAAACACCATATATTTT; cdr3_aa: CASSFQLRESSGNTIYF
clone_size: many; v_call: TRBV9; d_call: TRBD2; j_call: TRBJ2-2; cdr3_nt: TGTGCCAGCAGCGTAGATTTAGCGGGAGGGCGTAACACCGGGGAGCTGTTTTTT; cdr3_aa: CASSVDLAGGRNTGELFF
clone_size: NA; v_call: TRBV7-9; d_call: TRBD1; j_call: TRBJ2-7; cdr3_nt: TGTGCCAGCAGCTTTGACAGGGCCCCCTACGAGCAGTACTTC; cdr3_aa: CASSFDRAPYEQYF
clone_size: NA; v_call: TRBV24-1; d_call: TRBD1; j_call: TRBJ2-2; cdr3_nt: TGTGCCACCAGTGATCCGGGACAGGGGGGCACCGGGGAGCTGCTTTTT; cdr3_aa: CATSDPGQGGTGELLF